Ten or more counts support the clone carrying this T cell receptor beta chain. Its matching antigen is unknown. A J-beta primer mix and a sample-barcoded 5' primer were used in a second PCR of roughly 7 to 12 cycles. MiXCR, run by TCRdb on the 5' RACE reads, gives a single entry per CDR3 protein. The sample consists of approximately 880,000 distinct CDR3 sequences, around 48% of them appearing once. PBMCs numbering at least 7 million were isolated per sample. V lost 1 base, J lost 8 bases, and 12 bases lay in between. This CDR3 is 14 amino acids long. Germline assignment: CDR1 MGHRA and CDR2 YSYEKL. The data were obtained in a study of blood T cells in healthy people across ages. Points from the study as a whole: The study found more naive CD4+ cells and higher diversity in long-lived than aged donors. Roughly linear declines in TCR beta diversity per million T cells occurred with age.

The receptor was derived from a man aged 25-45 years in good health. Sample: blood. This sequence joins TRBV4-1 and TRBJ2-1; D remains ambiguous. CDR3 bases: TGCGCCAGCAGCCAAGGGTACGAAATAGATGAGCAGTTCTTC. Protein: CASSQGYEIDEQFF.